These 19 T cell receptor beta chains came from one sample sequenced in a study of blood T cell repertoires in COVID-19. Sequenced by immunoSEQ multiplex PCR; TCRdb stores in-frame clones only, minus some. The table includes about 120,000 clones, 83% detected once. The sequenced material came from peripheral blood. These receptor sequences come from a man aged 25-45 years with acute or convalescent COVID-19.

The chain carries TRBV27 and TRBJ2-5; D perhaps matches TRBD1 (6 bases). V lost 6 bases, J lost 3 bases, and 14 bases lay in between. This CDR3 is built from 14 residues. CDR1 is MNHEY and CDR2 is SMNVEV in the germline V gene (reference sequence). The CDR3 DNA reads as TGTGCCAGCAGACACAACAGGGCCGAAGAGACCCAGTACTTC. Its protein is CASRHNRAEETQYF.

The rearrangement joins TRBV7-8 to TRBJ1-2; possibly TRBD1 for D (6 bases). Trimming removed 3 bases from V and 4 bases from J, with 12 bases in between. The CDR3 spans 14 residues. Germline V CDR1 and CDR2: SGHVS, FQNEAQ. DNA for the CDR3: TGTGCCAGCAGCTTGGGGCAGGGGCTCTATGGCTACACCTTC. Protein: CASSLGQGLYGYTF.

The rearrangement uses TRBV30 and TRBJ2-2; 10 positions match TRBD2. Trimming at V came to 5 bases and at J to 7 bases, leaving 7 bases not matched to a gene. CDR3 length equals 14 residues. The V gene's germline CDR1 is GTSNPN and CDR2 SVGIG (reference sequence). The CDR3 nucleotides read TGTGCCTGGGAGACGGGACTAGCGTACGGGGAGCTGTTTTTT. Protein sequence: CAWETGLAYGELFF.

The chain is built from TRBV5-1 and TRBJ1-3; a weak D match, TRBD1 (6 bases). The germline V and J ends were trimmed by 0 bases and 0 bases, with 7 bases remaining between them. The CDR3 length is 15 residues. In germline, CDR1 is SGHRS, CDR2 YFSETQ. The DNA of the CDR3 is TGCGCCAGCAGCTTGGGAGGGGGCTCTGGAAACACCATATATTTT. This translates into CASSLGGGSGNTIYF. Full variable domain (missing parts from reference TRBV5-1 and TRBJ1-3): KAGVTQTPRYLIKTRGQQVTLSCSPISGHRSVSWYQQTPGQGLQFLFEYFSETQRNKGNFPGRFSGRQFSNSRSEMNVSTLELGDSALYLCASSLGGGSGNTIYFGEGSWLTVV.

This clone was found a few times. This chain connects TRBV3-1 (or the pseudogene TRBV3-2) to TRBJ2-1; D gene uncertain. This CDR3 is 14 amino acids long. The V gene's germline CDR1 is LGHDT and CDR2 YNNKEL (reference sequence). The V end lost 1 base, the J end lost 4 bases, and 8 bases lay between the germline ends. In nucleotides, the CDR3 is TGTGCCAGCAGCCAAGCAAACTCGTACAATGAGCAGTTCTTC. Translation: CASSQANSYNEQFF.

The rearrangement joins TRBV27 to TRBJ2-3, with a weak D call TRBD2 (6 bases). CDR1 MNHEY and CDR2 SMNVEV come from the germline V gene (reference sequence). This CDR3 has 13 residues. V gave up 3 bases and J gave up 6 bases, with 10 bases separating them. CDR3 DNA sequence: TGTGCCAGCAGTTTCAGACTAGTGGATACGCAGTATTTT. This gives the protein CASSFRLVDTQYF.

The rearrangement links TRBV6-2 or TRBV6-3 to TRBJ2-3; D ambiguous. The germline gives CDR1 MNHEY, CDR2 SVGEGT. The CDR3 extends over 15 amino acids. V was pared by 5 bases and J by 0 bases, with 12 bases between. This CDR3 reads CASSQRLSSTDTQYF. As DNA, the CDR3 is TGTGCCAGCAGTCAGAGACTCTCAAGCACAGATACGCAGTATTTT.

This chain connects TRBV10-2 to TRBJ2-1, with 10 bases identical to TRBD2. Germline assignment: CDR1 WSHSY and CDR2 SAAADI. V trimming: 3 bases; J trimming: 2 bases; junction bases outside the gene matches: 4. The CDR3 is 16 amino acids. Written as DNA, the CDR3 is TGCGCCAGCAGTGACCCCGGACTAGCGGCCTACAATGAGCAGTTCTTC. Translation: CASSDPGLAAYNEQFF.

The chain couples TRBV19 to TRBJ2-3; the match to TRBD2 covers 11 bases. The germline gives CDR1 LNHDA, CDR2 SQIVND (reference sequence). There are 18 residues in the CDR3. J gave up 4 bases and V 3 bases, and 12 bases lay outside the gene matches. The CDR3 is CASSIKASGGLSPDTQYF. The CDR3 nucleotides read TGTGCCAGTAGTATCAAGGCTAGCGGGGGGTTAAGCCCAGATACGCAGTATTTT.

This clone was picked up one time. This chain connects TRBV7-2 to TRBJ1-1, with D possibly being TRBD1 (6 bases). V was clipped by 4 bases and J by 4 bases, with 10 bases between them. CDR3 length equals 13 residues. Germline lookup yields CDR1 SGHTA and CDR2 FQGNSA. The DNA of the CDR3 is TGTGCCAGCAGCTCCACAGGGTTCACTGAAGCTTTCTTT. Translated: CASSSTGFTEAFF. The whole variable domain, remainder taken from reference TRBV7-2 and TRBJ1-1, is GAGVSQSPSNKVTEKGKDVELRCDPISGHTALYWYRQSLGQGLEFLIYFQGNSAPDKSGLPSDRFSAERTGGSVSTLTIQRTQQEDSAVYLCASSSTGFTEAFFGQGTRLTVV.

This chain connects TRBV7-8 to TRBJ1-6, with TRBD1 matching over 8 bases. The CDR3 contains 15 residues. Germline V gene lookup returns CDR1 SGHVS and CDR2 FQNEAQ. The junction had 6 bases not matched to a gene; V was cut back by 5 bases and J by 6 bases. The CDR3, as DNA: TGTGCCAGCAGCCCTAGGGACAGGTCTAATTCACCCCTCCACTTT. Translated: CASSPRDRSNSPLHF.

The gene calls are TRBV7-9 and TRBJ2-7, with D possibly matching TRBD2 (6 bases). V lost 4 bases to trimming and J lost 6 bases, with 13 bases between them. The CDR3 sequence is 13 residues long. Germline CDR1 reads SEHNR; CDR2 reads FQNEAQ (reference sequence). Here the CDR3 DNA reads TGTGCCAGCAGCTCGGGAGAGGGGCGCGAGCAGTACGTC. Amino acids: CASSSGEGREQYV.

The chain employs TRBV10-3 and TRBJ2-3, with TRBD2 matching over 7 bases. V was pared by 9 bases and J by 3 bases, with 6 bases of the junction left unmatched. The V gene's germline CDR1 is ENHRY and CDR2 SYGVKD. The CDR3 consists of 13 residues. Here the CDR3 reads CAIQNGGTDTQYF. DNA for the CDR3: TGTGCCATACAAAACGGGGGGACAGATACGCAGTATTTT.

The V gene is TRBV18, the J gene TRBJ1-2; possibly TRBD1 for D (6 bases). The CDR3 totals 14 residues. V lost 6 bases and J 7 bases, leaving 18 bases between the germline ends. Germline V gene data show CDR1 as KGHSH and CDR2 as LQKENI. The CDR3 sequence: CASSPAVRGSGYTF. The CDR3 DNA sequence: TGTGCCAGCTCGCCAGCCGTCAGGGGTTCTGGCTACACCTTC.

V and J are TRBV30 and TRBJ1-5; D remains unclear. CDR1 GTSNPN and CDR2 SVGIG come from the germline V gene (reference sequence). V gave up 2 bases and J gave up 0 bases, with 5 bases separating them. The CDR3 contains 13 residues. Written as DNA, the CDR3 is TGTGCCTGGAGTTCACATAGCAATCAGCCCCAGCATTTT. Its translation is CAWSSHSNQPQHF.

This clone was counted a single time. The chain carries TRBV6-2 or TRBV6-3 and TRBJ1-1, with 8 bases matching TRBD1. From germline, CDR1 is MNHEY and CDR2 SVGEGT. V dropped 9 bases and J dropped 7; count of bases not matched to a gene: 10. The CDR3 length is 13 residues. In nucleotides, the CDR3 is TGTGCCAGTAGCGGACAGGGCCCCTTTGAAGCTTTCTTT. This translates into CASSGQGPFEAFF.

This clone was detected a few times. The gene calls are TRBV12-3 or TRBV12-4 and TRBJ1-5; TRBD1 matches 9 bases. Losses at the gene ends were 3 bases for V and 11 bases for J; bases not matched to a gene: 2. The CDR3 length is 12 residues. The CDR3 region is CASSLGTGSQHF. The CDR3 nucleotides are TGTGCCAGCAGTTTGGGGACAGGGTCCCAGCATTTT.

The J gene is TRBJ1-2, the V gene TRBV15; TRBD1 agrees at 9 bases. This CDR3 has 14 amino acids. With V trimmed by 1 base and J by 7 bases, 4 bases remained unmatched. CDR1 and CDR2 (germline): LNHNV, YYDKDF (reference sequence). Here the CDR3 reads CATSRGGTGFGYTF. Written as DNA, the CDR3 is TGTGCCACCAGCAGAGGCGGGACAGGGTTTGGCTACACCTTC. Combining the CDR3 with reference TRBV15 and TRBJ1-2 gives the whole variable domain DAMVIQNPRYQVTQFGKPVTLSCSQTLNHNVMYWYQQKSSQAPKLLFHYYDKDFNNEADTPDNFQSRRPNTSFCFLDIRSPGLGDTAMYLCATSRGGTGFGYTFGSGTRLTVV.

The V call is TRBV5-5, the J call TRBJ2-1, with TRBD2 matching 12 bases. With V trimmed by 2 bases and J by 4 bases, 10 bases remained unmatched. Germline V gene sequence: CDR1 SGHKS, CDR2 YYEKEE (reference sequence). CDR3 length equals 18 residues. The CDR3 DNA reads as TGTGCCAGCAGCTTCCGACTAGCGGGGGCCCTGCTATACAATGAGCAGTTCTTC. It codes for CASSFRLAGALLYNEQFF.